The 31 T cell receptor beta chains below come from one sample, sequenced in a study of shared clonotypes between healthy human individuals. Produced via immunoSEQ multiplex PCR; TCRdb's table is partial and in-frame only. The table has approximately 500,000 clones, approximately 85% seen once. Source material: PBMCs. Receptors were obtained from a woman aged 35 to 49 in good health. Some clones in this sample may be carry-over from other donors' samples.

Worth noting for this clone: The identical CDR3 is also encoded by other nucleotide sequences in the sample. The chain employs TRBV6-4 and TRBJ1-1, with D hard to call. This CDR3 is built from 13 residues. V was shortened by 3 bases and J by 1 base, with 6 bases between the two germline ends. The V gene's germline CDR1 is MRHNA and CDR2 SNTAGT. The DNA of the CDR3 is TGTGCCAGCAGTGAGGGTAGGAACACTGAAGCTTTCTTT. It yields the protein CASSEGRNTEAFF.

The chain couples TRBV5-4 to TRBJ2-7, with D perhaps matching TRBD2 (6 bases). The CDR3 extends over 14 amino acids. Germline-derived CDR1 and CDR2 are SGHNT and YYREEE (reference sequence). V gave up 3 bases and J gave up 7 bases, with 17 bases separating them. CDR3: CASSSIAEGGEQYF. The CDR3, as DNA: TGTGCCAGCAGCTCCATAGCGGAGGGAGGAGAGCAGTACTTC. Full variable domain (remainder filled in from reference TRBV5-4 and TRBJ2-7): ETGVTQSPTHLIKTRGQQVTLRCSSQSGHNTVSWYQQALGQGPQFIFQYYREEENGRGNFPPRFSGLQFPNYSSELNVNALELDDSALYLCASSSIAEGGEQYFGPGTRLTVT.

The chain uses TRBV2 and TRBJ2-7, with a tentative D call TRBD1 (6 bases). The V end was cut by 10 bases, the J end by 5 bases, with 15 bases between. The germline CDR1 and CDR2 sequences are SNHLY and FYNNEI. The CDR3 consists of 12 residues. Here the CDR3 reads CATRQGIHEQYF. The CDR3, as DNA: TGTGCCACCAGGCAGGGGATCCACGAGCAGTACTTC.

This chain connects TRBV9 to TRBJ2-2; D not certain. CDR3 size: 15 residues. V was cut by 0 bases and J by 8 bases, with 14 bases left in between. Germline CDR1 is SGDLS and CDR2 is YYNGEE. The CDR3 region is CASSVDWTVRGELFF. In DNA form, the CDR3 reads TGTGCCAGCAGCGTAGACTGGACCGTTCGAGGGGAGCTGTTTTTT.

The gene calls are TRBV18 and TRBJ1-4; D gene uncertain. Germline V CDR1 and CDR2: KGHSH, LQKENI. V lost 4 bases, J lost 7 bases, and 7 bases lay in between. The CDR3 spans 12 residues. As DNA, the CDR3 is TGTGCCAGCTCACGACCTGGTGAAAAACTGTTTTTT. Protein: CASSRPGEKLFF.

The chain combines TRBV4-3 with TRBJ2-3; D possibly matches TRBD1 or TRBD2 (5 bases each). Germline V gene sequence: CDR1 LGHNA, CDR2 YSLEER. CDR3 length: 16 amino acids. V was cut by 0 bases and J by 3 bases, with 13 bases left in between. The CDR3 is CASSQDGTHNTDTQYF. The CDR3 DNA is TGCGCCAGCAGCCAAGACGGGACGCACAATACAGATACGCAGTATTTT.

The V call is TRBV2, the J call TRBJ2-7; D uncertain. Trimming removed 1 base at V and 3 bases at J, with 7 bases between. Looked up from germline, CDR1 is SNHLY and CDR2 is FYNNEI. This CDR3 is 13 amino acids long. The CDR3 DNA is TGTGCCAGCAGTGAAGTCCAGATCTACGAGCAGTACTTC. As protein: CASSEVQIYEQYF.

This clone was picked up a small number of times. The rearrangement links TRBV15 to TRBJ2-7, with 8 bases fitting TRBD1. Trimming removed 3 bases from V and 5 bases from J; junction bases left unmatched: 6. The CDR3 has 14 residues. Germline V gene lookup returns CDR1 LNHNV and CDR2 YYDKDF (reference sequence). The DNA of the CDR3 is TGTGCCACCAGCAGCCAGGACAGGGTGAACGAGCAGTACTTC. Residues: CATSSQDRVNEQYF.

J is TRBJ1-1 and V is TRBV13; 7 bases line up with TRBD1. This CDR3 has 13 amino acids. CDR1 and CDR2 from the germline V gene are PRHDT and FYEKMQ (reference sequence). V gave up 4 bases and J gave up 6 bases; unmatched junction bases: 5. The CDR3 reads CASSSTGVPEAFF. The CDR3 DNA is TGTGCCAGCAGCTCTACAGGGGTTCCTGAAGCTTTCTTT.

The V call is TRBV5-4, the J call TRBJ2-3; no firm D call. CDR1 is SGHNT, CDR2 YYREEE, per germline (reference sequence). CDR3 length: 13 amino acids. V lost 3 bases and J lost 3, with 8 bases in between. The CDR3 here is CASSSQETDTQYF. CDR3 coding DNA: TGTGCCAGCAGCTCCCAAGAAACAGATACGCAGTATTTT.

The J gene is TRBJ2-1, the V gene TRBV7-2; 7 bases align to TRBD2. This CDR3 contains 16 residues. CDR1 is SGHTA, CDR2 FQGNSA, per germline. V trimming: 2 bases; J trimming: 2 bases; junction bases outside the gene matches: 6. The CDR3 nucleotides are TGTGCCAGCAGCTTAATGGCTAGCGGAACCTACAATGAGCAGTTCTTC. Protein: CASSLMASGTYNEQFF. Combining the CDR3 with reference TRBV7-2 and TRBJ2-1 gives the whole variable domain GAGVSQSPSNKVTEKGKDVELRCDPISGHTALYWYRQSLGQGLEFLIYFQGNSAPDKSGLPSDRFSAERTGGSVSTLTIQRTQQEDSAVYLCASSLMASGTYNEQFFGPGTRLTVL.

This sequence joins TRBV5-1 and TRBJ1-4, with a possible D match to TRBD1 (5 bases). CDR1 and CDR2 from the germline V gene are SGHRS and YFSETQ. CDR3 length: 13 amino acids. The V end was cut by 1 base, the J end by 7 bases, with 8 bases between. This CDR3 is CASSLFGGEKLFF. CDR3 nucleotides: TGCGCCAGCAGCTTGTTTGGGGGTGAAAAACTGTTTTTT.

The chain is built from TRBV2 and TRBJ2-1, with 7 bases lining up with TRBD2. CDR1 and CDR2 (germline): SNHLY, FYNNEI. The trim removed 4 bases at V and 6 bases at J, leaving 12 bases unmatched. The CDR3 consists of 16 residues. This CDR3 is CASSGLKAGALNEQFF. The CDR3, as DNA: TGTGCCAGCAGTGGGCTCAAGGCGGGAGCTCTCAATGAGCAGTTCTTC.

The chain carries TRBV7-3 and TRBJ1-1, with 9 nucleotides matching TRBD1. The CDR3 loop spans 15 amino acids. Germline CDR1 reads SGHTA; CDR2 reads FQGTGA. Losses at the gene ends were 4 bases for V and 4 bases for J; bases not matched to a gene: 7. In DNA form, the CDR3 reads TGTGCCAGCAGCTCGGCCGGGACAGGGCTCACTGAAGCTTTCTTT. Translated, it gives CASSSAGTGLTEAFF.

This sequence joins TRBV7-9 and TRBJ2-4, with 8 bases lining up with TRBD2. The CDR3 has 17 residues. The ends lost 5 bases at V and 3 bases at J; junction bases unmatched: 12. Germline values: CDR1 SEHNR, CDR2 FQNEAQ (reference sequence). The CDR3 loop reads CASSPSRAGVSKNIQYF. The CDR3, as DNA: TGTGCCAGCAGCCCTTCCCGAGCGGGAGTCAGCAAAAACATTCAGTACTTC.

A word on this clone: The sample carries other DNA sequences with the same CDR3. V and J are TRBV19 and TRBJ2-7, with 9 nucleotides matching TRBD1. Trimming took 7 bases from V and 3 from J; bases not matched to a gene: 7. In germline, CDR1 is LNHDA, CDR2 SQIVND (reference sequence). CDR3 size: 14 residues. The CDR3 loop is CASTPGDRDYEQYF. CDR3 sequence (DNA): TGTGCCAGTACCCCTGGGGACAGGGACTACGAGCAGTACTTC.

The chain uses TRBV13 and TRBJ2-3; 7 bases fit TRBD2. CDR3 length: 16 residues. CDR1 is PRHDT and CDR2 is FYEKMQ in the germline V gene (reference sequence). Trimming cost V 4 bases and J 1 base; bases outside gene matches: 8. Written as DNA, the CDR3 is TGTGCCAGCAGCTCCCGGTCGGGAGGCCGCACAGATACGCAGTATTTT. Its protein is CASSSRSGGRTDTQYF.

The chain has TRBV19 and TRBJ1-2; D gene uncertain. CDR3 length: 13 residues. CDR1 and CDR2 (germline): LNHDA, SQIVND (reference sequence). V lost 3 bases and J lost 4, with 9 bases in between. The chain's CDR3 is CASSIDKTYGYTF. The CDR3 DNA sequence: TGTGCCAGTAGTATTGACAAGACCTATGGCTACACCTTC.

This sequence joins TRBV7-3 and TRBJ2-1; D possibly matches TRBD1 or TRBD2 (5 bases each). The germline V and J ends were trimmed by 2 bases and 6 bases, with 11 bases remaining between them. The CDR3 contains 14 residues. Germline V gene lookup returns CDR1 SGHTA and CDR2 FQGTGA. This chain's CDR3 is CASSLQGDINEQFF. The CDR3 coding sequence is TGTGCCAGCAGCTTACAGGGAGATATCAATGAGCAGTTCTTC.

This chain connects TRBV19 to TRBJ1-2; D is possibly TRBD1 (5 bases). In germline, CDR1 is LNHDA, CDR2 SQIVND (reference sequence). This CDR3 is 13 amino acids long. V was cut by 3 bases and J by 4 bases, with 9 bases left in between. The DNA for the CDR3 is TGTGCCAGTAGTATGCAGGGATCCTATGGCTACACCTTC. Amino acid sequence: CASSMQGSYGYTF.

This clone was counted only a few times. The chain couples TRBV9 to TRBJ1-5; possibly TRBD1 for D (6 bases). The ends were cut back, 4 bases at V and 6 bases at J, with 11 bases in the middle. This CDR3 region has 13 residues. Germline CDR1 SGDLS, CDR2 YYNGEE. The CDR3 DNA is TGTGCCAGCAGCCTAACGGGGGCTCAGCCCCAGCATTTT. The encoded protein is CASSLTGAQPQHF.

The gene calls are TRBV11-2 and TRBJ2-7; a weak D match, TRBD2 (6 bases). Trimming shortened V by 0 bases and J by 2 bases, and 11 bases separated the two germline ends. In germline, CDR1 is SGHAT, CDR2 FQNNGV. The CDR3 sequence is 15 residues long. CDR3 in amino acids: CASSLEVAEPYEQYF. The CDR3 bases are TGTGCCAGCAGCTTAGAGGTAGCGGAACCCTACGAGCAGTACTTC.

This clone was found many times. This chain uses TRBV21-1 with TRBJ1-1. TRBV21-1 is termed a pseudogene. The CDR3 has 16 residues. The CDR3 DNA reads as TGTGCCAGCAGTTACCGACGGAGGAATATGAACACTGAAGCTTTCTTT. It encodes CASSYRRRNMNTEAFF.

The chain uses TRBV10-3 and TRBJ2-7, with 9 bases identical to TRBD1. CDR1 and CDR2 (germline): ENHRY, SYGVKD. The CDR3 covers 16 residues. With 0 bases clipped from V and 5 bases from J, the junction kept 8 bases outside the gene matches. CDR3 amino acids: CAISESFGQGLHEQYF. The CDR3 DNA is TGTGCCATCAGTGAGTCATTCGGACAGGGGCTCCACGAGCAGTACTTC.

The CDR3 region is CASSEGGGSSYEQYF. Written as DNA, the CDR3 is TGTGCCAGCAGTGAAGGAGGGGGGTCCTCCTACGAGCAGTACTTC. The genes are TRBV25-1 and TRBJ2-7; D possibly uses TRBD1 or TRBD2 (6 bases each). The germline gives CDR1 MGHDK, CDR2 SYGVNS. There are 15 residues in the CDR3. The V gene lost 2 bases and the J gene lost 0 bases, with 11 bases spanning the gap.

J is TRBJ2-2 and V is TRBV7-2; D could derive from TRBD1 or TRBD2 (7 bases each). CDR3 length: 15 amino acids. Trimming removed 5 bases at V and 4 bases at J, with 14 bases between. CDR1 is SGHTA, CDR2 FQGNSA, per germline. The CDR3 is CASSQGGLPTGELFF. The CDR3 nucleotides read TGTGCCAGCAGCCAGGGGGGGCTTCCCACCGGGGAGCTGTTTTTT.

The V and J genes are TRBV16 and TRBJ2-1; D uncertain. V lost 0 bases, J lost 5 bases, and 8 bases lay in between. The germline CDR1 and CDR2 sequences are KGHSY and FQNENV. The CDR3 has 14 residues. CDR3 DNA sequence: TGTGCCAGCAGCCAATCGAAAAGGGACAATGAGCAGTTCTTC. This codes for CASSQSKRDNEQFF.

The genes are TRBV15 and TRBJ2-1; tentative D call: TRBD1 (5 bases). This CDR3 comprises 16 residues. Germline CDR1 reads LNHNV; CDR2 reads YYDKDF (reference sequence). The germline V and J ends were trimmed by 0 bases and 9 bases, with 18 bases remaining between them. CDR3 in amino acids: CATSREAARESVEQFF. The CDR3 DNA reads TGTGCCACCAGCAGAGAAGCAGCCAGGGAATCGGTTGAGCAGTTCTTC.

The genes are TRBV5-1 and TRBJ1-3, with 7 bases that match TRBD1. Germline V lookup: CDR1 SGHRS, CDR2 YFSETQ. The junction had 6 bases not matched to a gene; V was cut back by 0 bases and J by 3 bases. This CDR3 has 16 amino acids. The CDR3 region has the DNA TGCGCCAGCAGCTTGGGAGGAGGGACAGTTGGAAACACCATATATTTT. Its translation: CASSLGGGTVGNTIYF.

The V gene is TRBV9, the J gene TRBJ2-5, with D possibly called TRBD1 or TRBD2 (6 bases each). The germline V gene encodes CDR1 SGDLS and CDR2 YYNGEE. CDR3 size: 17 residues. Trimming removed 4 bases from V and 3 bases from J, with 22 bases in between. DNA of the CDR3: TGTGCCAGCAGCCCAAGGGGGAGGTTATTCCGTAAAGAGACCCAGTACTTC. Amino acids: CASSPRGRLFRKETQYF.

CDR3 protein: CASGEDSTAGNTIYF. The CDR3, as DNA: TGTGCCAGCGGGGAAGACAGTACGGCTGGAAACACCATATATTTT. The rearrangement uses TRBV19 and TRBJ1-3; tentative D call: TRBD1 (5 bases). The germline V and J ends were trimmed by 9 bases and 2 bases, with 17 bases remaining between them. The germline CDR1 and CDR2 sequences are LNHDA and SQIVND (reference sequence). The CDR3 has 15 residues.